The 3 T cell receptor beta chains listed next were all sequenced from one sample in a study of identical twins. A single record per CDR3 protein comes from TCRdb applying MiXCR to the 5' RACE reads. The table lists 420,000 or so distinct CDR3 sequences, around 20% of them singletons. What was sequenced was naive T cells sorted from blood. The receptors come from a man aged 50-59 years in good health.

In this sample, this clonotype turned up a few times. V gene TRBV20-1 combines with J gene TRBJ1-5; D is perhaps TRBD1 (6 bases). Deletions cut 5 bases from V and 0 bases from J, with 14 bases between. The germline CDR1 and CDR2 sequences are DFQATT and SNEGSKA (reference sequence). CDR3 length: 15 amino acids. CDR3 DNA: TGCAGTGCTGAAACCGGGACATATAGCAATCAGCCCCAGCATTTT. It codes for CSAETGTYSNQPQHF.

In regard to this clonotype: A much more abundant neighbour one base away suggests this may be a read error. This chain links TRBV27 with TRBJ2-1, with 11 bases identical to TRBD2. Germline-derived CDR1 and CDR2 are MNHEY and SMNVEV (reference sequence). The CDR3 consists of 14 residues. After removal of 8 bases from V and 8 bases from J, the junction contained 8 bases not matched to a gene. CDR3 DNA: TGTGCCAGCCGATCCACTAGCGGGAGACATGAGCAGTTCTTC. Amino acid sequence: CASRSTSGRHEQFF.

The genes are TRBV7-9 and TRBJ1-1, with TRBD1 as a possible D gene (5 bases). The CDR3 has 12 residues. Trimming stripped 6 bases from V and 6 bases from J, with 11 bases between. Germline V gene sequence: CDR1 SEHNR, CDR2 FQNEAQ (reference sequence). CDR3 in amino acids: CASRAGFPEAFF. Here the CDR3 DNA reads TGTGCCAGCAGGGCAGGGTTCCCTGAAGCTTTCTTT.